What follows are 19 T cell receptor beta chains derived from one specimen sequenced in a study of vaccination and CD4 T cells after COVID-19. For these TCRs, the target antigens are not known. Treatment reported: approximately 9-day PBMC culture with coronavirus spike peptide pools or control peptides (ViraFEST assay). The Oncomine TCR Beta short-read assay was applied to DNA of cultured CD4+ T cells. TCRdb re-analysed the PCR reads in MiXCR, keeping a single row per CDR3 protein. The table has 15,000 to 20,000 distinct CDR3 sequences, roughly 50% seen once. Material for sequencing was CD4+ T cells from blood, cultured in vitro. These receptors were taken from a human donor who had recovered from COVID-19.

In its sample, this clonotype was seen a few times. V usage is TRBV12-3 or TRBV12-4 and J usage is TRBJ1-6, with D possibly being TRBD1 (5 bases). V shed 7 bases and J shed 11 bases, with 15 bases lying between them. This CDR3 has 13 residues. CDR3 in DNA: TGTGCCAGCACCCGGGACCCGGGGACACCCCTCCACTTT. As protein: CASTRDPGTPLHF.

The chain has TRBV21-1 and TRBJ1-6; the table names TRBD1, a call not compared with the DNA. TRBV21-1 is listed as a pseudogene. This CDR3 has 16 residues. CDR3 sequence: CASSKRNREPSSPLHF. CDR3 nucleotide sequence: TGTGCCAGCAGCAAAAGAAACCGGGAACCCTCTTCACCCCTCCACTTT.

Only one count was recorded for this clonotype. The rearrangement joins TRBV7-9 to TRBJ2-1; D possibly corresponds to TRBD2 (6 bases). Germline CDR1 and CDR2: SEHNR and FQNEAQ (reference sequence). Trimming removed 6 bases at V and 2 bases at J, with 11 bases between. The CDR3 runs 14 residues. CDR3 DNA sequence: TGTGCCAGCAGTCCGGGCGGGGCCTACAATGAGCAGTTCTTC. Protein sequence: CASSPGGAYNEQFF. Looking up the rest from reference TRBV7-9 and TRBJ2-1 gives the full variable domain: DTGVSQNPRHKITKRGQNVTFRCDPISEHNRLYWYRQTLGQGPEFLTYFQNEAQLEKSRLLSDRFSAERPKGSFSTLEIQRTEQGDSAMYLCASSPGGAYNEQFFGPGTRLTVL.

The table lists this clonotype with a few counts. This chain connects TRBV25-1 to TRBJ2-6; no firm D call. Trimming cost V 4 bases and J 0 bases, with 4 bases left between them. Per the germline V gene, CDR1 is MGHDK and CDR2 is SYGVNS. This CDR3 is 14 amino acids long. The CDR3 reads CASSGASGANVLTF. Here the CDR3 DNA reads TGTGCCAGCAGTGGGGCCTCTGGGGCCAACGTCCTGACTTTC.

This clonotype occurred a few times. This chain joins TRBV12-3 or TRBV12-4 and TRBJ1-6; D is uncertain. CDR3 length: 11 residues. Trimming stripped 6 bases from V and 14 bases from J, with 11 bases between. The CDR3 DNA is TGTGCCAGCAGCCGTGGGAGCACCCTCCACTTT. Its translation is CASSRGSTLHF.

This clonotype was counted only a few times. The chain carries TRBV6-2 or TRBV6-3 and TRBJ2-7, with D possibly matching TRBD2 (6 bases). Germline V gene sequence: CDR1 MNHEY, CDR2 SVGEGT. CDR3 length equals 15 residues. Trimming left V 2 bases short and J 3 bases short, with 14 bases between. DNA of the CDR3: TGTGCCAGCAGTTACAGCGGGTCCACCCTCTACGAGCAGTACTTC. The encoded protein is CASSYSGSTLYEQYF.

Only a few counts were recorded for this clonotype. The V gene is TRBV7-2, the J gene TRBJ1-6, with 8 bases lining up with TRBD1. The V gene end was trimmed by 5 bases and the J gene end by 6 bases; junction bases not matched to a gene: 9. This CDR3 comprises 16 residues. The germline V gene encodes CDR1 SGHTA and CDR2 FQGNSA. CDR3 in amino acids: CASSKDRARFNSPLHF. The CDR3 DNA sequence: TGTGCCAGCAGCAAGGACAGGGCGAGGTTTAATTCACCCCTCCACTTT.

The chain uses TRBV28 and TRBJ1-1, with 7 bases fitting TRBD1. This CDR3 is 15 amino acids long. With V trimmed by 5 bases and J by 1 base, 7 bases remained unmatched. Germline V gene sequence: CDR1 MDHEN, CDR2 SYDVKM. In DNA form, the CDR3 reads TGTGCCAGCAGTCCCCCGACAGGGACGAACACTGAAGCTTTCTTT. It is translated as CASSPPTGTNTEAFF.

This clonotype has only a few counts. The V gene is TRBV10-3, the J gene TRBJ1-1, with a possible D match to TRBD1 (6 bases). V dropped 0 bases and J dropped 5 bases, with 16 bases sitting between them. The germline gives CDR1 ENHRY, CDR2 SYGVKD. The CDR3 sequence is 16 residues long. CDR3 region: CAISESSLGGGTEAFF. The DNA for the CDR3 is TGTGCCATCAGTGAGTCGAGCTTAGGGGGAGGGACTGAAGCTTTCTTT.

This clonotype was counted only a few times. This rearrangement joins TRBV30 to TRBJ2-7; 7 nucleotides agree with TRBD2. The CDR3 covers 13 residues. Germline V gene data show CDR1 as GTSNPN and CDR2 as SVGIG (reference sequence). The V gene end was trimmed by 1 base and the J gene end by 2 bases; junction bases not matched to a gene: 2. The CDR3 DNA follows: TGTGCCTGGAGTGGCGGGAGCCCCTACGAGCAGTACTTC. It translates to CAWSGGSPYEQYF.

The chain has TRBV12-3 or TRBV12-4 and TRBJ2-5; 7 bases are a match to TRBD2. The CDR3 sequence is 15 residues long. V was pared by 5 bases and J by 5 bases, with 11 bases of the junction left unmatched. CDR3 region: CASSPRTGGLETQYF. As DNA, the CDR3 is TGTGCCAGCAGTCCTCGGACGGGGGGATTGGAGACCCAGTACTTC.

This clonotype was counted only a few times. This rearrangement joins TRBV20-1 to TRBJ2-7; 11 bases fit TRBD2. Germline V CDR1 and CDR2: DFQATT, SNEGSKA (reference sequence). There are 15 residues in the CDR3. V shed 4 bases, J shed 2 bases, and the junction held 7 bases outside the gene matches. The CDR3 spells CSATPTSGAAYEQYF. For the CDR3, the DNA is TGCAGTGCTACTCCGACTAGCGGGGCGGCCTACGAGCAGTACTTC.

V is TRBV5-5 and J is TRBJ1-5; a weak D match, TRBD1 (5 bases). V was shortened by 2 bases and J by 3 bases, with 12 bases between the two germline ends. There are 15 residues in the CDR3. Germline lookup yields CDR1 SGHKS and CDR2 YYEKEE (reference sequence). The CDR3 here is CASSFQGGDNQPQHF. CDR3 coding DNA: TGTGCCAGCAGCTTCCAAGGAGGGGACAATCAGCCCCAGCATTTT.

The chain links TRBV7-3 to TRBJ2-1; 9 bases are shared with TRBD2. This CDR3 region has 14 residues. Unmatched junction bases numbered 4, after V lost 2 bases and J lost 8 bases. Looked up from germline, CDR1 is SGHTA and CDR2 is FQGTGA. This CDR3 reads CASSLSSGNDEQFF. DNA for the CDR3: TGTGCCAGCAGCTTATCTAGCGGGAACGATGAGCAGTTCTTC.

This clonotype has just a few counts. CDR3 in DNA: TGCAGTGCTGGCATAGCGGGAGGGGATGAGCAGTTCTTC. Translation: CSAGIAGGDEQFF. This chain connects TRBV20-1 to TRBJ2-1; TRBD2 agrees at 11 bases. After removal of 5 bases from V and 8 bases from J, the junction contained 5 bases not matched to a gene. Germline loops: CDR1 DFQATT, CDR2 SNEGSKA (reference sequence). The CDR3 sequence is 13 residues long.

This chain connects TRBV11-2 to TRBJ1-2, with a weak D call TRBD1 (5 bases). Per germline, CDR1 SGHAT and CDR2 FQNNGV. The V end lost 5 bases, the J end lost 7 bases, and 14 bases lay between the germline ends. The CDR3 is 13 amino acids. CDR3 loop: CASSPGWGLGYTF. In DNA form, the CDR3 reads TGTGCCAGCAGCCCCGGGTGGGGCCTTGGCTACACCTTC.

This clonotype was counted between two and nine times. The J gene is TRBJ2-5, the V gene TRBV10-2; the match to TRBD1 covers 11 bases. CDR1 is WSHSY, CDR2 SAAADI, per germline. Trimming cost V 6 bases and J 2 bases; bases outside gene matches: 5. The CDR3 totals 15 residues. In DNA form, the CDR3 reads TGCGCCAGCAGCAACCGGGACAGGGGGCAAGAGACCCAGTACTTC. Translation gives CASSNRDRGQETQYF.

This clonotype came up a few times. The CDR3 bases are TGTGCCAGCAGTTCACTAGCGGGAGTCAACGGGGAGCTGTTTTTT. Translated: CASSSLAGVNGELFF. V usage is TRBV2 and J usage is TRBJ2-2, with 11 bases that match TRBD2. This CDR3 contains 15 residues. Germline-derived CDR1 and CDR2 are SNHLY and FYNNEI. The ends lost 5 bases at V and 7 bases at J; junction bases unmatched: 6.

The chain is built from TRBV6-1 and TRBJ2-2; D is ambiguous. The CDR3 loop spans 13 amino acids. The V end was cut by 6 bases, the J end by 3 bases, with 8 bases between. Germline V gene lookup returns CDR1 MNHNS and CDR2 SASEGT. The CDR3, as DNA: TGTGCCAGCAGCGACGGATACACCGGGGAGCTGTTTTTT. Translation: CASSDGYTGELFF.